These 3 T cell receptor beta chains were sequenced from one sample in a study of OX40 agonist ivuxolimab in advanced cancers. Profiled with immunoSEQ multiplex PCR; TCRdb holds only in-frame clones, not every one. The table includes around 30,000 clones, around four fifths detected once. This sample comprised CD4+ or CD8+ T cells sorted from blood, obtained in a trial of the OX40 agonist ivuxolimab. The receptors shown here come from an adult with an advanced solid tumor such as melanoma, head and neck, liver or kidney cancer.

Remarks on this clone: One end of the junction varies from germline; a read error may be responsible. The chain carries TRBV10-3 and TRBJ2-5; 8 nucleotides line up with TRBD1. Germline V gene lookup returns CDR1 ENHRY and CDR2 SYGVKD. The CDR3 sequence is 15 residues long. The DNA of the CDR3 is TGTGCCATCAGTGAGGGGGGACAGGCCCAAGCGACCCAGTACTTC. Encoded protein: CAISEGGQAQATQYF.

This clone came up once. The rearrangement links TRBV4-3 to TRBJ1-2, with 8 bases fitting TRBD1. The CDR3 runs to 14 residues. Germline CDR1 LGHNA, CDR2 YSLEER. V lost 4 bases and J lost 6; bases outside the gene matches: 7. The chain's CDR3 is CASSRIQGVHGYTF. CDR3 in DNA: TGCGCCAGCAGCCGAATACAGGGGGTGCATGGCTACACCTTC.

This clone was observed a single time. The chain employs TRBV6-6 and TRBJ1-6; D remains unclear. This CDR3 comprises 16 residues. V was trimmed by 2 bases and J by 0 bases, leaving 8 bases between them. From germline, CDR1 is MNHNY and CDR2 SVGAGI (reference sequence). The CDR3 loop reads CASSYVMSSYNSPLHF. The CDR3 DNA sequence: TGTGCCAGCAGTTACGTGATGAGCTCCTATAATTCACCCCTCCACTTT.